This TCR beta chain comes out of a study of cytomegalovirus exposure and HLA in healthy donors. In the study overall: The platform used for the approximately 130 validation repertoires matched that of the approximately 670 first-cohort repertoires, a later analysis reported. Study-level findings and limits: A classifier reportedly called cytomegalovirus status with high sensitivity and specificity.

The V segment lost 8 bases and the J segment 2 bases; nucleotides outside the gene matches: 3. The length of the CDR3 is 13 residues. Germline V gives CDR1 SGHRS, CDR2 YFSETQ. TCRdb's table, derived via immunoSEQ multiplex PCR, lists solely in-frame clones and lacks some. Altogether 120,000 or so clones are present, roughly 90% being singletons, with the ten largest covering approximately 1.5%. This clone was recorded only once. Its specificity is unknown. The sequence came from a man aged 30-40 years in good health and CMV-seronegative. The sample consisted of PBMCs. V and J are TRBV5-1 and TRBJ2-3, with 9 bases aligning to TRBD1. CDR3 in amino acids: CASRDRDTDTQYF. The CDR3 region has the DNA TGCGCCAGTAGGGACAGGGACACAGATACGCAGTATTTT. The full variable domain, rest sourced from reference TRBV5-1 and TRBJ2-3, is KAGVTQTPRYLIKTRGQQVTLSCSPISGHRSVSWYQQTPGQGLQFLFEYFSETQRNKGNFPGRFSGRQFSNSRSEMNVSTLELGDSALYLCASRDRDTDTQYFGPGTRLTVL.